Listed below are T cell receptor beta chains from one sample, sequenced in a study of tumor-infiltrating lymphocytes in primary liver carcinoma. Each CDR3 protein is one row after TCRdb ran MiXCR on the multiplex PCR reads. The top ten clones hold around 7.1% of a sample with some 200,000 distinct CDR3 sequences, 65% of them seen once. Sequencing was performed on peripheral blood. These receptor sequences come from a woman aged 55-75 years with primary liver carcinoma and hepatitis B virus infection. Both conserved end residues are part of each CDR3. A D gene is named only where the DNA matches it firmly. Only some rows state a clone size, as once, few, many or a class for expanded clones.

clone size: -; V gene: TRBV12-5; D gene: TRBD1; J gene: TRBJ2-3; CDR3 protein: CASGLQGTDTHYF
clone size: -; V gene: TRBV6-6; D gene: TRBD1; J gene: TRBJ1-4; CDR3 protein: CASSYSRQGNEKLFF
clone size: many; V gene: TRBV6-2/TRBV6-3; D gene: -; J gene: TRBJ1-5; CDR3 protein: CASRPGPDNQPQHF
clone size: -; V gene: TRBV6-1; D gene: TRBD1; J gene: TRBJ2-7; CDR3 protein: CASSGLAGTGSYEQYF
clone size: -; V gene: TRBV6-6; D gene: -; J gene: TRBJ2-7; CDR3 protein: CVSSSVAYEQYF
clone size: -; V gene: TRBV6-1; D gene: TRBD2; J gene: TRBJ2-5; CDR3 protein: CAGSEVKWGLAGGPLQETQYF
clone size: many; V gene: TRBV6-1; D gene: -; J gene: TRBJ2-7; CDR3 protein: CASSDFFEQYF
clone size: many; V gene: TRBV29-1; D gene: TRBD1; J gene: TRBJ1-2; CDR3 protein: CSVEDGGQSYGYTF
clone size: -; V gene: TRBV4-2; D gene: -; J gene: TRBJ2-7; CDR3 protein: CASSQDARDMYF
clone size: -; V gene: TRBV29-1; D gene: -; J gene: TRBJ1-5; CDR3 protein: CSVAGKGGEQSQHF
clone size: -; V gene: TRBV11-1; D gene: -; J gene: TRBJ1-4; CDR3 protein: CGSSATGRRNNEKLFF
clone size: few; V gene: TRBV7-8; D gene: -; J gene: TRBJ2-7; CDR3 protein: CASSFLALDSYEQYF
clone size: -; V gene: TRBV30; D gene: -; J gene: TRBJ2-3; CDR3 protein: CAWSSRGGADTQYF
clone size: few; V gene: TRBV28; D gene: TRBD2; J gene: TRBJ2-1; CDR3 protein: CASSSSGPYNEQFF
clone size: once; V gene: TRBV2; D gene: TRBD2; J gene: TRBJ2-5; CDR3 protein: CASRGDLAGVSGTQYF
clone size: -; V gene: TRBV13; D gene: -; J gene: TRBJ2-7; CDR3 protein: CASSLGKSYEQYF
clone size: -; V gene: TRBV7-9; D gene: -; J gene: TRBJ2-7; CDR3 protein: CASGSTGLYEQYF
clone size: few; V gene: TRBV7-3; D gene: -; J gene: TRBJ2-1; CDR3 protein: CASSPGRDNEQFF
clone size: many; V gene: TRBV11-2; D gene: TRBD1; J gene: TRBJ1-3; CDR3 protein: CASSSRTGGSIGNTIYF
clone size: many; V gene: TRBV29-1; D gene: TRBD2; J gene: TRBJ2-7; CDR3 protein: CSVEPGTGRLAGGNEQYF
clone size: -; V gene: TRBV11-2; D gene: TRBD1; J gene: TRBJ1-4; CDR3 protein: CASSPVKGALEKPFF
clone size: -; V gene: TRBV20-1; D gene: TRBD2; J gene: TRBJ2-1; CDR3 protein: CSARVGTSGNYNEQFF
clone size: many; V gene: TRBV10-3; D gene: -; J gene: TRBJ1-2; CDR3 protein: CAISEDYGYTF
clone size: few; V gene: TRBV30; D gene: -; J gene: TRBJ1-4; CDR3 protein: CACGGWTTNEKLFF
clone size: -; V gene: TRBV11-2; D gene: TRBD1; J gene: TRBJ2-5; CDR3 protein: CANSLGTQGVPGTQYF
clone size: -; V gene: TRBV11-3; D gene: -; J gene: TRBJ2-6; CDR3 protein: CASNLSGANVQTF
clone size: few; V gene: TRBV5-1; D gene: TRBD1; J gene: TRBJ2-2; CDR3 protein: CASSSPGTGNTGELFF
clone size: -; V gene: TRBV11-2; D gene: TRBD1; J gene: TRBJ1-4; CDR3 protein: CASSFRTGKDEKQFF
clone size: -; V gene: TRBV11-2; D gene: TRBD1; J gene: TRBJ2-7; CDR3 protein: CVSGLEKGQGYEQYF
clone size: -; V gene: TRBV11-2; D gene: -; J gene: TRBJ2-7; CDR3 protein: CASNLVGTLYKQYF
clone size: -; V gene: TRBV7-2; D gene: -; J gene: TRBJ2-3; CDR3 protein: CASSLGVDTQYF
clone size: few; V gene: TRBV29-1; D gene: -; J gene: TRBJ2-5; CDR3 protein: CSSMRPDRGETQYF
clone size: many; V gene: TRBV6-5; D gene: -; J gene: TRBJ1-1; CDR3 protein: CASSTTTGSTEAFF
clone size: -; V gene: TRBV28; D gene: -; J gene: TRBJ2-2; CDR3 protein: CASIPPSVFTGEPFF
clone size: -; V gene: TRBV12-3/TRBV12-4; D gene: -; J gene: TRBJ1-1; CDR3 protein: CTSSRQGNTEAFF
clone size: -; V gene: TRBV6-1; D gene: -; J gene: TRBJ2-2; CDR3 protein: CASNDGSQTNTGELFF
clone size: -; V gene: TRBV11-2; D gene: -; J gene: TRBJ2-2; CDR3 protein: CAGSLVPPTPGDGLLLESGELFF
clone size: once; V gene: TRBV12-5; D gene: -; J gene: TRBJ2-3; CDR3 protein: CAGATGWTDTDMQYF
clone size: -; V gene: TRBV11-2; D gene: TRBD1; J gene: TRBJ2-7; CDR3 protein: CANSPSTGVGESRYF
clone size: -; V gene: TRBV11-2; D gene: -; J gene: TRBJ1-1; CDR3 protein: CANSLLAETEAFF
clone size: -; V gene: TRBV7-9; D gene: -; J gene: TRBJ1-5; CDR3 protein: CASTLGDGVAPQHF
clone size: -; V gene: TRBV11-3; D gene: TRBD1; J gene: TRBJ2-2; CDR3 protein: CASSLGTGGHTGEPFF
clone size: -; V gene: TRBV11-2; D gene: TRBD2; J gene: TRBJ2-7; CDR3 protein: CASSRSSGPYEHYF